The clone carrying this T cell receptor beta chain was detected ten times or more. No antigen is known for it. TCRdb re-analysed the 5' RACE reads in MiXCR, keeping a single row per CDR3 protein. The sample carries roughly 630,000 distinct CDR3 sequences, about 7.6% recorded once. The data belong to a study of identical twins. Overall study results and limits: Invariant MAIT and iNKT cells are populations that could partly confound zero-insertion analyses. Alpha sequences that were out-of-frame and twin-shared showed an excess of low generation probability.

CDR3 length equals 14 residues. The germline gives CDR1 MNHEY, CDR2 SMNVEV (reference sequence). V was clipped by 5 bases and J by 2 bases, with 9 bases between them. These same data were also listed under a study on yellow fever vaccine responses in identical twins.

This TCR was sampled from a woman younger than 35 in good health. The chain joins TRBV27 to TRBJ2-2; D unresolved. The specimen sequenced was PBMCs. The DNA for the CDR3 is TGTGCCAGCAGTCGGTGGCCCAACACCGGGGAGCTGTTTTTT. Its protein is CASSRWPNTGELFF.